The clone carrying this TCR beta chain came up once. The antigen remains unidentified. This entry is derived from a study of T cells in Graves' hyperthyroidism and ophthalmopathy. Study findings and constraints: Ophthalmopathy was distinguished from stable hyperthyroidism by 13 V-J signatures.

Regions amplified from RNA transcripts were the TCR beta CDR3 regions. Researchers ran a first-round RT-PCR on the TCR CDR3 using the HTBI primer set. TCRdb ran MiXCR on the multiplex PCR reads and lists one entry per CDR3 protein. The table has 610,000 or so distinct CDR3 sequences, roughly 50% seen once. This receptor was taken from a woman under 30 with Graves' hyperthyroidism. Sample: peripheral blood or thyroid tissue (not recorded which).

The CDR3 DNA follows: TGCAGTTGGGGACAGGGGGCCGGGTTCTCCGAGCAGTACTTC. Translated: CSWGQGAGFSEQYF. The chain employs TRBV20-1 and TRBJ2-7; 12 positions agree with TRBD1. The CDR3 consists of 14 residues. V lost 8 bases, J lost 6 bases, and 11 bases stayed unmatched. Germline V gene lookup returns CDR1 DFQATT and CDR2 SNEGSKA (reference sequence).